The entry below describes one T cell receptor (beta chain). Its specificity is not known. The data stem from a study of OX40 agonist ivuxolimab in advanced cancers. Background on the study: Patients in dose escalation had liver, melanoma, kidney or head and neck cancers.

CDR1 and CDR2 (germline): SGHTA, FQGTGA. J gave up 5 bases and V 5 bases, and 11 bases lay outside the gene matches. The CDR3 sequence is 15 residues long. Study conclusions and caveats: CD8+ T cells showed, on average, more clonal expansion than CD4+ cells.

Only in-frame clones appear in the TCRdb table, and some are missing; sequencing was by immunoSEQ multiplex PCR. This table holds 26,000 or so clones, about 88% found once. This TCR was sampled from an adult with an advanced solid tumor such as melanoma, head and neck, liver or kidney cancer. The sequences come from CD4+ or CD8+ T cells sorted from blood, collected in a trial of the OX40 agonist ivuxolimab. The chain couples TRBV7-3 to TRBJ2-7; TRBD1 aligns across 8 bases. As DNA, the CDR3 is TGTGCCAGCAGCCAGACTGCAGGGGGCTGGGACGAGCAGTACTTC. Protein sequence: CASSQTAGGWDEQYF.